This entry lists 4 T cell receptor beta chains sequenced from one sample in a study of blood T cell repertoires in COVID-19. The table came from immunoSEQ multiplex PCR; TCRdb's copy has only in-frame clones and leaves some out. The sample holds about 46,000 clones, roughly 85% seen once. The sequenced sample was peripheral blood. These receptors originate from a woman aged 80 or over with COVID-19, enrolled during active disease.

J is TRBJ1-4 and V is TRBV6-5; TRBD1 aligns across 7 bases. From germline, CDR1 is MNHEY and CDR2 SVGAGI. V dropped 8 bases and J dropped 8; count of bases not matched to a gene: 8. The length of the CDR3 is 13 residues. The CDR3 region has the DNA TGTGCCAGCCACCGGGACAGCGCAGAAAAACTGTTTTTT. Translation gives CASHRDSAEKLFF.

The chain is built from TRBV21-1 and TRBJ2-7; the table gives TRBD1 as D, unverified against the DNA. TRBV21-1 counts as a pseudogene. This CDR3 region has 20 residues. The DNA for the CDR3 is TGTGCCAGCAGCAATAGTAGTTGGCAGGGGGCGAATAAGGCTGCCCACGAGCAGTACTTC. Amino acids: CASSNSSWQGANKAAHEQYF.

V and J are TRBV5-1 and TRBJ2-2, with TRBD2 as a possible D gene (6 bases). Germline values: CDR1 SGHRS, CDR2 YFSETQ. This CDR3 has 14 amino acids. V was trimmed by 0 bases and J by 6 bases, leaving 9 bases between them. CDR3 bases: TGCGCCAGCAGCTTGGACCGGGAGCCCGGGGAGCTGTTTTTT. Residues: CASSLDREPGELFF.

The genes are TRBV10-3 and TRBJ1-6; 9 bases match TRBD1. Germline V CDR1 and CDR2: ENHRY, SYGVKD. The V gene end was trimmed by 3 bases and the J gene end by 8 bases; junction bases not matched to a gene: 5. The CDR3 loop spans 15 amino acids. The CDR3 loop reads CAISETGGRDSPLHF. For the CDR3, the DNA is TGTGCCATCAGTGAAACAGGGGGCCGTGATTCACCCCTCCACTTT.